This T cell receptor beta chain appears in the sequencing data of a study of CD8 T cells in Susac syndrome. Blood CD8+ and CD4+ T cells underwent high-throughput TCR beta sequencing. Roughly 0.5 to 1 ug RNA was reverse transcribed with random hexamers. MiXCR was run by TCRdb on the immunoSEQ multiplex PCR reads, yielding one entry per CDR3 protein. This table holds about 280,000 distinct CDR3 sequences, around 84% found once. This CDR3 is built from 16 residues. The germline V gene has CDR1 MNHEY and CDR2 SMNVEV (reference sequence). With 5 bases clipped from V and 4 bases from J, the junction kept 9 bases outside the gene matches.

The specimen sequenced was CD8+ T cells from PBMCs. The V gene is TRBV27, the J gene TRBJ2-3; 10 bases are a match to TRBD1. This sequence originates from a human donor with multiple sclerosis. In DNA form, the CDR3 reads TGTGCCAGCAGTCGTCGGGACAGGGGTAACGCAGATACGCAGTATTTT. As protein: CASSRRDRGNADTQYF.